These 15 T cell receptor beta chains were all obtained from the same sample, sequenced in a study of shared clonotypes between healthy human individuals. Generated by immunoSEQ multiplex PCR, the TCRdb table keeps only in-frame clones and is missing some. The data contain some 1.5 million clones, around 95% of them singletons. Sequenced sample: naive CD4+ T cells sorted from blood. The subset was: CD45RA+ positively selected. The receptors were gathered from a man younger than 45 in good health.

The genes are TRBV5-1 and TRBJ1-5; no definite D call. The CDR3 has 13 amino acids. Per the germline V gene, CDR1 is SGHRS and CDR2 is YFSETQ. V lost 4 bases and J lost 12, with 17 bases in between. The CDR3 DNA reads as TGCGCCAGCAGCCGCGACGAGTTCTCGCTCCAGCATTTT. This encodes CASSRDEFSLQHF.

The J gene is TRBJ2-7, the V gene TRBV6-1; 7 bases align to TRBD1. V shed 6 bases, J shed 2 bases, and the junction held 7 bases outside the gene matches. CDR3 length: 14 residues. Germline V gene data show CDR1 as MNHNS and CDR2 as SASEGT. The CDR3 loop is CASSVADRAYEQYF. For the CDR3, the DNA is TGTGCCAGCAGCGTTGCTGACAGGGCCTACGAGCAGTACTTC.

This chain links TRBV7-6 with TRBJ2-7; D not resolved. The CDR3 sequence is 15 residues long. Per the germline V gene, CDR1 is SGHVS and CDR2 is FNYEAQ. Trimming shortened V by 3 bases and J by 2 bases, and 14 bases separated the two germline ends. The CDR3 reads CASSFQAGAPYEQYF. CDR3 DNA sequence: TGTGCCAGCAGCTTTCAGGCAGGCGCCCCCTACGAGCAGTACTTC.

The chain employs TRBV4-3 and TRBJ2-3; 7 bases match TRBD1. J was trimmed by 4 bases and V by 4 bases; bases with no gene match: 23. Per germline, CDR1 LGHNA and CDR2 YSLEER. The CDR3 length is 20 residues. In nucleotides, the CDR3 is TGCGCCAGCAGCCGCCTTGTCCGAGGACCAGGGGGTGTCAATGCAGATACGCAGTATTTT. Encoded protein: CASSRLVRGPGGVNADTQYF.

This clone was observed a handful of times. This chain joins TRBV5-4 and TRBJ2-2; D ambiguous. The CDR3 spans 15 residues. V lost 4 bases to trimming and J lost 1 base, with 11 bases between them. CDR1 and CDR2 from the germline V gene are SGHNT and YYREEE (reference sequence). The CDR3 sequence is CASSIPSMNTGELFF. The CDR3 DNA sequence: TGTGCCAGCAGCATCCCCTCGATGAACACCGGGGAGCTGTTTTTT.

CDR3 coding DNA: TGTGCCAGTAGGGCCGGGATATTTGGGGCAATCTATGAGCAGTTCTTC. Its translation is CASRAGIFGAIYEQFF. This sequence joins TRBV19 and TRBJ2-1, with D possibly being TRBD1 or TRBD2 (5 bases each). V lost 6 bases and J lost 8, with 23 bases in between. Germline CDR1 reads LNHDA; CDR2 reads SQIVND (reference sequence). This CDR3 has 16 residues.

The rearrangement joins TRBV7-8 to TRBJ2-7, with 10 bases that match TRBD1. After removal of 0 bases from V and 2 bases from J, the junction contained 7 bases not matched to a gene. CDR1 and CDR2 (germline): SGHVS, FQNEAQ. The CDR3 sequence is 17 residues long. The CDR3 protein is CASSLAPTGGAAYEQYF. The CDR3 coding sequence is TGTGCCAGCAGCTTAGCCCCGACAGGGGGCGCGGCCTACGAGCAGTACTTC.

This clone was detected once. Additional DNA sequences in this sample encode the identical CDR3. The chain employs TRBV18 and TRBJ2-7; perhaps TRBD1 as D (5 bases). The CDR3 length is 13 residues. V lost 3 bases and J 2 bases, leaving 8 bases between the germline ends. Germline CDR1 is KGHSH and CDR2 is LQKENI. CDR3 amino acids: CASSPQGAYEQYF. The CDR3 region has the DNA TGTGCCAGCTCACCTCAGGGTGCCTACGAGCAGTACTTC.

J is TRBJ2-2 and V is TRBV5-1; D gene ambiguous. The CDR3 length is 13 residues. V lost 4 bases and J 3 bases, leaving 7 bases between the germline ends. CDR1 and CDR2 from the germline V gene are SGHRS and YFSETQ. CDR3 amino acids: CASSPAYTGELFF. In DNA form, the CDR3 reads TGCGCCAGCAGCCCGGCATACACCGGGGAGCTGTTTTTT.

This chain connects TRBV7-2 to TRBJ2-7; unclear D gene. Germline CDR1 is SGHTA and CDR2 is FQGNSA. The V gene lost 5 bases and the J gene lost 6 bases, with 11 bases spanning the gap. CDR3 length: 12 amino acids. As DNA, the CDR3 is TGTGCCAGCAGCCCCCGGGTAGGCGAGCAGTACTTC. Translated: CASSPRVGEQYF.

Note on this clone: The sample holds other DNA sequences that translate to the same CDR3. V gene TRBV7-8 combines with J gene TRBJ2-3; D ambiguous. CDR3 size: 11 residues. Trimming took off 4 bases at V and 6 bases at J, with 5 bases between the two ends. The V gene's germline CDR1 is SGHVS and CDR2 FQNEAQ. The CDR3 region has the DNA TGTGCCAGCAGCTCGTTGGATACGCAGTATTTT. It is translated as CASSSLDTQYF.

The chain is built from TRBV29-1 and TRBJ2-7, with TRBD2 matching over 12 bases. With 4 bases clipped from V and 4 bases from J, the junction kept 2 bases outside the gene matches. In germline, CDR1 is SQVTM, CDR2 ANQGSEA. This CDR3 is built from 13 residues. The CDR3 reads CSVVTSGRYEQYF. DNA for the CDR3: TGCAGCGTTGTGACTAGCGGGAGATACGAGCAGTACTTC.

This chain joins TRBV9 and TRBJ1-1, with D uncertain. The V and J ends lost 3 bases and 0 bases respectively, with 9 bases between them. The CDR3 spans 14 residues. In germline, CDR1 is SGDLS, CDR2 YYNGEE. CDR3 sequence (DNA): TGTGCCAGCAGCGGAGGCAGCATGAACACTGAAGCTTTCTTT. Protein: CASSGGSMNTEAFF.

In this sample, this clone turned up once. The V call is TRBV28, the J call TRBJ1-2, with TRBD1 matching 7 bases. The CDR3 extends over 15 amino acids. CDR1 and CDR2 from the germline V gene are MDHEN and SYDVKM. Trimming at V came to 6 bases and at J to 2 bases, leaving 9 bases not matched to a gene. CDR3 protein: CASSPTQGLNYGYTF. In nucleotides, the CDR3 is TGTGCCAGCAGCCCGACACAGGGGTTAAACTATGGCTACACCTTC.

Comments on this clone: Other DNA sequences in the same sample also yield this CDR3. The V and J genes are TRBV30 and TRBJ2-6; D remains ambiguous. This CDR3 has 12 residues. V was pared by 2 bases and J by 2 bases, with 1 base between. The germline CDR1 and CDR2 sequences are GTSNPN and SVGIG (reference sequence). The CDR3 here is CAWSPGANVLTF. CDR3 coding DNA: TGTGCCTGGAGTCCTGGGGCCAACGTCCTGACTTTC.